This is a list of T cell receptor beta chains from one sample in a study of cytomegalovirus exposure and HLA in healthy donors. Sequencing used immunoSEQ multiplex PCR; TCRdb keeps in-frame clones, though not all of them. The data hold approximately 90,000 clones, with 77% observed a single time. Sequences were obtained from PBMCs. Every receptor here comes from a man younger than 40 in good health and CMV-seronegative. Both conserved end residues are trimmed from each CDR3.

v_call	j_call	cdr3_aa
TRBV30	TRBJ2-3	AWSQLGISTDTQY
TRBV6-1	TRBJ1-3	ASSRGGAGNTIY
TRBV10-2	TRBJ1-1	ASSEQGDTEAF
TRBV18	TRBJ1-1	ASSPWTENTEAF
TRBV10-3	TRBJ1-3	AISRSGGDTIY
TRBV5-1	TRBJ1-2	ASSPGIADYGYT
TRBV19	TRBJ2-1	ASSKRTSGRIANEQF
TRBV21-1	TRBJ2-2	ASSPRLVNTGELF
TRBV11-2	TRBJ2-1	ASSQSGLAGRGEQF
TRBV5-1	TRBJ2-2	ASRRLAANTGELF
TRBV6-1	TRBJ1-2	ASSETGVDYGYT
TRBV4-2	TRBJ2-1	ASSWGLAGGNEQF
TRBV10-3	TRBJ2-1	AISEVAPSSYNEQF
TRBV7-8	TRBJ2-7	ASSVTTGAFSYEQY
TRBV5-1	TRBJ2-7	ASSLWDISRSYEQY
TRBV5-1	TRBJ1-6	ASSLGGGGLGKSPLH
TRBV11-3	TRBJ2-1	ASSLDQGGTSAPKEQF
TRBV29-1	TRBJ1-3	SVEDRTGGNTIY
TRBV7-2	TRBJ2-7	ASSLGGRYYEQY
TRBV19	TRBJ2-1	ASSITGLAGTTREQF
TRBV7-9	TRBJ1-4	ASRPDNTNEKLF
TRBV11-2	TRBJ2-7	ASSPRGGLSYEQY
TRBV7-9	TRBJ1-1	ASSPPIAGLNTEAF
TRBV6-1	TRBJ2-3	ASSELAGVADTQY
TRBV12-5	TRBJ2-1	ASGSGTGDSYNEQF
TRBV25-1	TRBJ2-7	ASSAGLAGDEQY
TRBV9	TRBJ2-1	ASNGGGEYNEQF
TRBV6-1	TRBJ2-7	ASSPRGTGDYEQY
TRBV9	TRBJ1-2	ASSAGGSPNSGYT
TRBV4-2	TRBJ1-2	ASSQEQGSHGYT
TRBV11-2	TRBJ1-1	ASSLDGSTEAF
TRBV5-6	TRBJ2-5	ASNPTVRGQETQY
TRBV30	TRBJ1-6	AWGNRFRSLH
TRBV4-2	TRBJ2-5	ASSQDRGETQY
TRBV5-1	TRBJ2-3	ASSMTSASTDTQY
TRBV7-8	TRBJ2-7	ASSATTRGLHEQY
TRBV6-5	TRBJ2-3	ASTQGTTDTQY
TRBV19	TRBJ2-1	ASSIAAGGYNEQF
TRBV25-1	TRBJ1-5	ASSDSRTGGNQPQH
TRBV7-9	TRBJ1-4	ASSPQSGEKLF
TRBV7-8	TRBJ1-5	ASSLPPDYSNQPQH
TRBV6-5	TRBJ1-2	ASSYGEGDYGYT
TRBV6-5	TRBJ1-2	ASSKEQGNYGYT
TRBV19	TRBJ2-2	ASSMREAGELF
TRBV5-1	TRBJ2-1	ASSLALGTSYNEQF
TRBV18	TRBJ2-3	ASSPGLTDTQY
TRBV4-1	TRBJ2-5	ASSFRTSGEETQY